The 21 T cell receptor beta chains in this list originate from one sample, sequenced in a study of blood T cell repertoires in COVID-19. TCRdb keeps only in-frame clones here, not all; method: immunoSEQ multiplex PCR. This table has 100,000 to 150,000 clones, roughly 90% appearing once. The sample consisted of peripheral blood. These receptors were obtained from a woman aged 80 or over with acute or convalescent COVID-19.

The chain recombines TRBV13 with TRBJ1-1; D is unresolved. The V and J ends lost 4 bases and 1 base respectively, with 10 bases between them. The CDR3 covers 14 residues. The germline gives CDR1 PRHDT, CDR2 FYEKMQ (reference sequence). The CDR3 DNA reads TGTGCCAGCAGCTCCAATCGAGCGAACACTGAAGCTTTCTTT. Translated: CASSSNRANTEAFF.

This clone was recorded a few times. CDR3: CASRPESSYNSPLHF. The CDR3 nucleotides read TGTGCCAGCAGACCGGAGAGCTCCTATAATTCACCCCTCCACTTT. The chain links TRBV4-2 to TRBJ1-6; D gene unclear. There are 15 residues in the CDR3. V gave up 6 bases and J gave up 0 bases, with 9 bases separating them. The germline V gene encodes CDR1 LGHNA and CDR2 YNFKEQ.

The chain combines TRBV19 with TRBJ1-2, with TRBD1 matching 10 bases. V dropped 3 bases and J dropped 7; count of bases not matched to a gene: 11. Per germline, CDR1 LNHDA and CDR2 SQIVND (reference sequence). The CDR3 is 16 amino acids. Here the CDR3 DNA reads TGTGCCAGTAGTATTAGACCGAGACAGGGGGCGAGTGGCTACACCTTC. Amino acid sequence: CASSIRPRQGASGYTF.

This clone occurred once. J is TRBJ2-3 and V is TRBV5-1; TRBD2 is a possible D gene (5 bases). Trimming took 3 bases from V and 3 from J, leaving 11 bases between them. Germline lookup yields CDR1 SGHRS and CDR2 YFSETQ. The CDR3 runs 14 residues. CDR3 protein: CASSSLPGTDTQYF. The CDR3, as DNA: TGCGCCAGCAGCTCCCTCCCGGGGACAGATACGCAGTATTTT.

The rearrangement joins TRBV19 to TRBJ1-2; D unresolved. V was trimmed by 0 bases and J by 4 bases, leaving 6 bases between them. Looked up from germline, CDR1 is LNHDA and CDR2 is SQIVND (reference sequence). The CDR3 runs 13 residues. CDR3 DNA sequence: TGTGCCAGTAGTATAGAAGAGCGCTATGGCTACACCTTC. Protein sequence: CASSIEERYGYTF.

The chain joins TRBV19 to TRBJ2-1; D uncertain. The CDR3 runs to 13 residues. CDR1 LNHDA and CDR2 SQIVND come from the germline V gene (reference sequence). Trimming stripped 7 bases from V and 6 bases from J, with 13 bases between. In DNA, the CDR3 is TGTGCCAGTATTCCCCCCGGTGCCAATGAGCAGTTCTTC. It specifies CASIPPGANEQFF.

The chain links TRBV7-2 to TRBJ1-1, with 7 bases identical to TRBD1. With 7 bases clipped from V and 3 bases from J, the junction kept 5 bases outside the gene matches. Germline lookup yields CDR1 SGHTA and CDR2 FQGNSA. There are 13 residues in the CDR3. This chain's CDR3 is CASTQDRYTEAFF. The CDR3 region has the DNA TGTGCCAGCACCCAGGACAGGTACACTGAAGCTTTCTTT.

CDR3 residues: CASSFGQGGNSPLHF. The CDR3 coding sequence is TGTGCCAGCAGCTTTGGACAGGGTGGAAATTCACCCCTCCACTTT. This rearrangement joins TRBV5-4 to TRBJ1-6; TRBD1 aligns across 8 bases. V gave up 2 bases and J gave up 7 bases; unmatched junction bases: 5. Germline loops: CDR1 SGHNT, CDR2 YYREEE (reference sequence). The CDR3 covers 15 residues.

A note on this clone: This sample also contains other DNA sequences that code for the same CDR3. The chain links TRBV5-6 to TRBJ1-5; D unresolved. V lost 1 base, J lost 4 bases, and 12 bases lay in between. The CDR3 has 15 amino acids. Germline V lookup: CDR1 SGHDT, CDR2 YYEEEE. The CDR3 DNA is TGTGCCAGCAGCTTGCGCTTCTCAGGAAATCAGCCCCAGCATTTT. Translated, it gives CASSLRFSGNQPQHF.

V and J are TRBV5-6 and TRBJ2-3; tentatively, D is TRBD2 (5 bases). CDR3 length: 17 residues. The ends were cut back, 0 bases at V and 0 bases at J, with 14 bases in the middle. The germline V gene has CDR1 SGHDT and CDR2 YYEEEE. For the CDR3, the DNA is TGTGCCAGCAGCTTGGCATGGCGGGTCACTAGCACAGATACGCAGTATTTT. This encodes CASSLAWRVTSTDTQYF.

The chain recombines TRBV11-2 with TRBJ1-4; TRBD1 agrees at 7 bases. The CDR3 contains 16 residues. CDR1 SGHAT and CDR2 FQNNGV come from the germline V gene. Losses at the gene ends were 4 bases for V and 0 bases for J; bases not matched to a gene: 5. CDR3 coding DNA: TGTGCCAGCAGCTCGGGACAGCCCACAACTAATGAAAAACTGTTTTTT. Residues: CASSSGQPTTNEKLFF. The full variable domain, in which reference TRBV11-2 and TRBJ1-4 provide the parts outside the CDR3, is EAGVAQSPRYKIIEKRQSVAFWCNPISGHATLYWYQQILGQGPKLLIQFQNNGVVDDSQLPKDRFSAERLKGVDSTLKIQPAKLEDSAVYLCASSSGQPTTNEKLFFGSGTQLSVL.

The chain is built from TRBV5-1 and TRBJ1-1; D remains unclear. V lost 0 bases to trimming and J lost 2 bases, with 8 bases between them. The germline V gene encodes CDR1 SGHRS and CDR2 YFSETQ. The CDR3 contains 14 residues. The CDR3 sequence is CASSLGSSNTEAFF. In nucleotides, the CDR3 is TGCGCCAGCAGCTTGGGTTCGTCCAACACTGAAGCTTTCTTT.

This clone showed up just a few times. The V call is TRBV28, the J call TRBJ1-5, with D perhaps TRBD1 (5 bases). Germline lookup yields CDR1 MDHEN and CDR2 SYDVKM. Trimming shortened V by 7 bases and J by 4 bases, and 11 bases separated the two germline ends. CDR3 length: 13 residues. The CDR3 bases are TGTGCCAGCATCGCAGGGTTGAATCAGCCCCAGCATTTT. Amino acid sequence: CASIAGLNQPQHF.

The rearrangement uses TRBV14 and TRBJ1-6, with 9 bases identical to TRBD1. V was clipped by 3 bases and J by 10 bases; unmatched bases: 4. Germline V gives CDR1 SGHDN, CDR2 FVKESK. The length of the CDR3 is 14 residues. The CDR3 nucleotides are TGTGCCAGCAGCCAGGAGACAGGGGGATCACCCCTCCACTTT. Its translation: CASSQETGGSPLHF.

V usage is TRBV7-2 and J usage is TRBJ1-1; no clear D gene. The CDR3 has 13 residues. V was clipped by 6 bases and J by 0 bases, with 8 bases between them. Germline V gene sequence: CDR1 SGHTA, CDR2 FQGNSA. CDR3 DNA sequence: TGTGCCAGCAGTCTAGGCATGAACACTGAAGCTTTCTTT. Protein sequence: CASSLGMNTEAFF. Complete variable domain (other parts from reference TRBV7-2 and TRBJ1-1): GAGVSQSPSNKVTEKGKDVELRCDPISGHTALYWYRQSLGQGLEFLIYFQGNSAPDKSGLPSDRFSAERTGGSVSTLTIQRTQQEDSAVYLCASSLGMNTEAFFGQGTRLTVV.

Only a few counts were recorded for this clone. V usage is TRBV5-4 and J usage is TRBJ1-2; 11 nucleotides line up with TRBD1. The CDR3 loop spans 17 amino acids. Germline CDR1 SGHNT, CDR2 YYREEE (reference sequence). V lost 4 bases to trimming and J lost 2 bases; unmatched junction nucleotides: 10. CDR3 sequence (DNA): TGTGCCAGCAGCCCGACGAACCGGGACAGGGGGAACTATGGCTACACCTTC. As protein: CASSPTNRDRGNYGYTF.

CDR3 residues: CASSFTAGPYGNTIYF. As DNA, the CDR3 is TGTGCCAGCAGCTTTACCGCCGGTCCATATGGAAACACCATATATTTT. The chain uses TRBV7-9 and TRBJ1-3; D ambiguous. Germline CDR1 and CDR2: SEHNR and FQNEAQ (reference sequence). Trimming pared 3 bases from V and 3 bases from J, leaving 15 bases between. This CDR3 region has 16 residues.

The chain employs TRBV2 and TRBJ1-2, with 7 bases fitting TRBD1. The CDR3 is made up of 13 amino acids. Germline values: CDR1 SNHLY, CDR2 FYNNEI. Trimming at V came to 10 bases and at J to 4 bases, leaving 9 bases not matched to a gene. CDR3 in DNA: TGTGCCATCTCGGACAGGCCGCTCTATGGCTACACCTTC. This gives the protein CAISDRPLYGYTF.

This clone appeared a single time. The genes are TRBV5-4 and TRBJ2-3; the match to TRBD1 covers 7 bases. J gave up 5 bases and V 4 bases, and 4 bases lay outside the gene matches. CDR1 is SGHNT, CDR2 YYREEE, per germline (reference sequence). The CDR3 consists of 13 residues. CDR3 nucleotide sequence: TGTGCCAGCAGCCCGACAGGGCAAGATACGCAGTATTTT. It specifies CASSPTGQDTQYF.

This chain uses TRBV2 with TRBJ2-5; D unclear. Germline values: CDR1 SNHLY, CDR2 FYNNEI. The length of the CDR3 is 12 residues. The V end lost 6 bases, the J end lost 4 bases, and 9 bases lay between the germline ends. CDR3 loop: CASSSTPETQYF. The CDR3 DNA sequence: TGTGCCAGCAGCTCCACACCAGAGACCCAGTACTTC.

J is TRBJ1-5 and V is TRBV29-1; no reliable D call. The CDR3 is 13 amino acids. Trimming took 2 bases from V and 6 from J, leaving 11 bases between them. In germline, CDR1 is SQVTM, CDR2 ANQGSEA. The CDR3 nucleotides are TGCAGCGTTGAATTAGCGTCTGGTCAGCCCCAGCATTTT. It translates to CSVELASGQPQHF.